The present TCR beta chain was sequenced within a study of blood T cells in healthy people across ages. Losses at the gene ends were 4 bases for V and 2 bases for J; bases not matched to a gene: 12. This CDR3 contains 17 residues. The germline V gene has CDR1 SGDLS and CDR2 YYNGEE. This clonotype was seen repeatedly, ten times or more. A second roughly 7 to 12 cycle PCR used barcoded and J-beta primers. From the 5' RACE reads, TCRdb called clonotypes with MiXCR, one entry per CDR3 protein. The table lists around 500,000 distinct CDR3 sequences, around 27% of them singletons, with approximately 3.6% in the top ten. These same data were also listed under a study on T cells of mothers and their children.

This receptor was identified in a boy aged 2 to 10 in good health. This sequence joins TRBV9 and TRBJ2-3, with 8 bases fitting TRBD1. The specimen sequenced was blood. In DNA, the CDR3 is TGTGCCAGCAGCTCACCCGGACAGGGATCCCTCACAGATACGCAGTATTTT. Translated: CASSSPGQGSLTDTQYF.